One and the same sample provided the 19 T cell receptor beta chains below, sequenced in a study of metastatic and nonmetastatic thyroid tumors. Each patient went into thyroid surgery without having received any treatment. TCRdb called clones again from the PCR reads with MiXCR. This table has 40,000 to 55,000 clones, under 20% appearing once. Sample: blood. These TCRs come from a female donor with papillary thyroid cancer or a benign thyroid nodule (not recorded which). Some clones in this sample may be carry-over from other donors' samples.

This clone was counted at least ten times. The DNA for the CDR3 is TGCAGCGTTGACGACCAAAACTATGGCTACACCTTC. Its translation is CSVDDQNYGYTF. J is TRBJ1-2 and V is TRBV29-1, with D hard to call. The length of the CDR3 is 12 residues. Germline V lookup: CDR1 SQVTM, CDR2 ANQGSEA. Trimming left V 3 bases short and J 2 bases short, with 7 bases between. Full variable domain (missing parts from reference TRBV29-1 and TRBJ1-2): SAVISQKPSRDICQRGTSLTIQCQVDSQVTMMFWYRQQPGQSLTLIATANQGSEATYESGFVIDKFPISRPNLTFSTLTVSNMSPEDSSIYLCSVDDQNYGYTFGSGTRLTVV.

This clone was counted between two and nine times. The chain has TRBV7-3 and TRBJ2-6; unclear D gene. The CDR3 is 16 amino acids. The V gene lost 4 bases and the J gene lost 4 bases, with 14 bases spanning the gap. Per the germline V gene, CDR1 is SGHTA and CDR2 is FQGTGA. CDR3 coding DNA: TGTGCCAGCAGCTCCGTCGGCGCACCCGGGGCCAACGTCCTGACTTTC. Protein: CASSSVGAPGANVLTF. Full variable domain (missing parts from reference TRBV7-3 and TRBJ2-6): GAGVSQTPSNKVTEKGKYVELRCDPISGHTALYWYRQSLGQGPEFLIYFQGTGAADDSGLPNDRFFAVRPEGSVSTLKIQRTERGDSAVYLCASSSVGAPGANVLTFGAGSRLTVL.

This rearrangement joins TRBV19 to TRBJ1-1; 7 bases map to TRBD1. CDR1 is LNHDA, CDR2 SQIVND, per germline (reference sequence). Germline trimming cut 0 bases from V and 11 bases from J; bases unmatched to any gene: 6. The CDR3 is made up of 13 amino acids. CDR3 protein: CASSIDSTGSAFF. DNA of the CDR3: TGTGCCAGTAGTATAGATTCGACAGGGTCGGCTTTCTTT.

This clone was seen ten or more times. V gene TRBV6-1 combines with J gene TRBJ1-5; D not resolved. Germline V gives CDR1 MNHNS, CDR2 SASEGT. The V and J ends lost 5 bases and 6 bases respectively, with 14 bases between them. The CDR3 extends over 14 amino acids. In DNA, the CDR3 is TGTGCCAGCAGTTCCCAACCCCCCGGTCAGCCCCAGCATTTT. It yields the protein CASSSQPPGQPQHF.

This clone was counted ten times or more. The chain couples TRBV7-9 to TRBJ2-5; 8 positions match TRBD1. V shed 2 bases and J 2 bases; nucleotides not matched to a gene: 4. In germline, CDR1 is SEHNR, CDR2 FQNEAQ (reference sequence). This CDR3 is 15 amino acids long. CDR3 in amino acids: CASSLWTGWQETQYF. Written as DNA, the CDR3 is TGTGCCAGCAGCTTATGGACAGGGTGGCAAGAGACCCAGTACTTC.

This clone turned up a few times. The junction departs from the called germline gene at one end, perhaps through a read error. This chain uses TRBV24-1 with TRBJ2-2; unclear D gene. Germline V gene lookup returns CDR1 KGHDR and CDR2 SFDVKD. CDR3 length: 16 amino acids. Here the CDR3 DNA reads TGTGCCACCAGTGATACAGTGGGCCCCTCCACCGTGGAGCTGTTTTTT. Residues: CATSDTVGPSTVELFF.

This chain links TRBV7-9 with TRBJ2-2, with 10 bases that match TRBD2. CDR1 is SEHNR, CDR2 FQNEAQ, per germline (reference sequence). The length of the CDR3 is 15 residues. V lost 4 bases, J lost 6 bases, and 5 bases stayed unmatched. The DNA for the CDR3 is TGTGCCAGCAGCTCAGCGGGAGGGCTTGCCGGGGAGCTGTTTTTT. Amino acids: CASSSAGGLAGELFF.

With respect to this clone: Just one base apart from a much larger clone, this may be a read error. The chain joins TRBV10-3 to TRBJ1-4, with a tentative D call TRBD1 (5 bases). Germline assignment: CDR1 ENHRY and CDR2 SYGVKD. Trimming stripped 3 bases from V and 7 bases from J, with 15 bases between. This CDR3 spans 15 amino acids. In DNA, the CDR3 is TGTGCCATCAGTGACGGGGGAAGCTATAGTGAAAAACTGTTTTTT. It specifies CAISDGGSYSEKLFF.

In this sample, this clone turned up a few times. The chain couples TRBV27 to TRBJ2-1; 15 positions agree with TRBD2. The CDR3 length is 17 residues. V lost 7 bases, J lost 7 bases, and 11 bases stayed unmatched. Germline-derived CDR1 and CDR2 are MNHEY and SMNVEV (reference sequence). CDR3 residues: CASIKLGLAGGLNEQFF. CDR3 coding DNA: TGTGCCAGCATCAAATTGGGACTAGCGGGGGGTTTGAATGAGCAGTTCTTC.

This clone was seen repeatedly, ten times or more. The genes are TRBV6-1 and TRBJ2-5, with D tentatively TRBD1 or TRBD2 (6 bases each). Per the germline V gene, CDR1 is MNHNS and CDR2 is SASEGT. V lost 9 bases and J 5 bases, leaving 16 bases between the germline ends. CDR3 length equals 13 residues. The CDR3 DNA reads TGTGCCAGTAATTGGGGGGCGAGGGAGACCCAGTACTTC. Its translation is CASNWGARETQYF.

The CDR3 is CASSFGDTERPQHF. CDR3 bases: TGTGCCAGCAGCTTTGGGGACACCGAGCGGCCCCAGCATTTT. The V call is TRBV5-6, the J call TRBJ1-5; maybe TRBD1 (6 bases). This CDR3 is 14 amino acids long. Germline V gives CDR1 SGHDT, CDR2 YYEEEE. Trimming shortened V by 2 bases and J by 9 bases, and 15 bases separated the two germline ends.

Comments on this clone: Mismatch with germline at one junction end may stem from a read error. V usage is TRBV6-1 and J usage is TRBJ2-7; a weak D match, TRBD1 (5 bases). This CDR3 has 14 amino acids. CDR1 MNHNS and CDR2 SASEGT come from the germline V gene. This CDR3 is CASSAQGTYYLQYF. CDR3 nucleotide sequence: TGTGCGAGCAGTGCCCAGGGTACATACTACTTGCAGTACTTC.

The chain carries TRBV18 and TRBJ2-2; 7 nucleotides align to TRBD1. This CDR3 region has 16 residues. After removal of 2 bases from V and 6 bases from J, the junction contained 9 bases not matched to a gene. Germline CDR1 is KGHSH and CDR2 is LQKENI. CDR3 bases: TGTGCCAGCTCACCAGGGCAGGGGGTGTCCGCCGGGGAGCTGTTTTTT. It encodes CASSPGQGVSAGELFF.

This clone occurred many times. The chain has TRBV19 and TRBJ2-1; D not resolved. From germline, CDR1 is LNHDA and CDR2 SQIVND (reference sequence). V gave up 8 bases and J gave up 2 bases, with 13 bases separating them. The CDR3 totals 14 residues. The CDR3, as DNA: TGTGCCAGTTCCGGCAGTAGACCCTACAATGAGCAGTTCTTC. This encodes CASSGSRPYNEQFF.

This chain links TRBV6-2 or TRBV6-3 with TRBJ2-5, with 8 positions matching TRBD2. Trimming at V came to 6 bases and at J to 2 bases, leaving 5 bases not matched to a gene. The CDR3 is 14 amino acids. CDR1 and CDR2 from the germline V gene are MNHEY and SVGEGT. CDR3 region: CASSRLARQETQYF. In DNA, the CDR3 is TGTGCCAGCAGCCGACTAGCGAGACAAGAGACCCAGTACTTC.

CDR3 sequence reads: CASSFGALAGGSYEQYF. CDR3 DNA sequence: TGTGCCAGCAGTTTTGGGGCACTAGCGGGAGGGTCATACGAGCAGTACTTC. V and J are TRBV28 and TRBJ2-7, with TRBD2 identical over 13 bases. CDR3 length: 17 residues. CDR1 is MDHEN and CDR2 is SYDVKM in the germline V gene. V lost 3 bases, J lost 4 bases, and 9 bases stayed unmatched. Full variable domain (remainder filled in from reference TRBV28 and TRBJ2-7): DVKVTQSSRYLVKRTGEKVFLECVQDMDHENMFWYRQDPGLGLRLIYFSYDVKMKEKGDIPEGYSVSREKKERFSLILESASTNQTSMYLCASSFGALAGGSYEQYFGPGTRLTVT.

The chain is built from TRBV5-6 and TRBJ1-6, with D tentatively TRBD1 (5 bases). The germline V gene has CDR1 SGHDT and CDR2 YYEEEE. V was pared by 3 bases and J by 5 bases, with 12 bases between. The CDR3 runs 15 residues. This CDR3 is CASSYTRQNNSPLHF. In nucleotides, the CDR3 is TGTGCCAGCAGCTATACCCGACAGAATAATTCACCCCTCCACTTT.

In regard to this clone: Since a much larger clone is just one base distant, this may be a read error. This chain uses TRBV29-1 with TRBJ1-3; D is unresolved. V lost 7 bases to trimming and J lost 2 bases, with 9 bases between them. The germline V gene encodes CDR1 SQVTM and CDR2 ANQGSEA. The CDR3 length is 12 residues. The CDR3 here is CSGGITGNTIYF. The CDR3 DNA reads TGCAGCGGTGGGATTACTGGAAACACCATATATTTT.

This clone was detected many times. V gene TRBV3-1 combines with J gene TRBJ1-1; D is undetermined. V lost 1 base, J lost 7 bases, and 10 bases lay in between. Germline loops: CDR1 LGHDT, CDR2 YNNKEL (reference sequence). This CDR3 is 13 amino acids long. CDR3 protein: CASSQGPGIEAFF. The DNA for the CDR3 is TGTGCCAGCAGCCAAGGACCGGGGATTGAAGCTTTCTTT. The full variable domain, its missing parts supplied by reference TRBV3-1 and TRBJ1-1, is DTAVSQTPKYLVTQMGNDKSIKCEQNLGHDTMYWYKQDSKKFLKIMFSYNNKELIINETVPNRFSPKSPDKAHLNLHINSLELGDSAVYFCASSQGPGIEAFFGQGTRLTVV.